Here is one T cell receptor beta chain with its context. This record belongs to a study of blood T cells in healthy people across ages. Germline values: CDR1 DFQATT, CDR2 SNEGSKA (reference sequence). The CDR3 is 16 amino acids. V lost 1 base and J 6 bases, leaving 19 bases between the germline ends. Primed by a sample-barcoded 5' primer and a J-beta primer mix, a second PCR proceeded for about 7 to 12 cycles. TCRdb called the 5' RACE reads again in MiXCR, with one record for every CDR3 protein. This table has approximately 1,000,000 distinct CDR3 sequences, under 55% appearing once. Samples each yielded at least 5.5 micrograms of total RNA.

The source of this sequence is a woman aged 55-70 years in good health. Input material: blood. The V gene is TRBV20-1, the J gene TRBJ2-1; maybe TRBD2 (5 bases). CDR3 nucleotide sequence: TGCAGTGCTAGAGGCAACACTAGGGATCGGGTCAATGAGCAGTTCTTC. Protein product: CSARGNTRDRVNEQFF.